Listed below are T cell receptor beta chains from one sample, sequenced in a study of OX40 agonist ivuxolimab in advanced cancers. The method was immunoSEQ multiplex PCR; TCRdb's version includes in-frame clones alone and lacks a portion of them. Of some 16,000 clones in the sample, 77% were seen once. The material was CD4+ or CD8+ T cells sorted from blood, obtained in a trial of the OX40 agonist ivuxolimab. These receptors all come from an adult with an advanced solid tumor such as melanoma, head and neck, liver or kidney cancer. Both conserved end residues are part of each CDR3. Fields, in order: D gene, J gene, V gene, clone size, CDR3 DNA, CDR3 protein. D genes are given only for firm matches. Some rows have no size entry. The others give once, few or many, or a class for an expanded clone.

>.|TRBJ2-1|TRBV6-1|.
TGTGCCAGCAGTGACAGGGTTGATGAGCAGTTCTTC
CASSDRVDEQFF
>.|TRBJ1-1|TRBV6-5|few
TGTGCCAGCAGTCCCCCGGGGGAGCCGAACACTGAAGCTTTCTTT
CASSPPGEPNTEAFF
>.|TRBJ2-2|TRBV5-4|.
TGTGCCAGCAGCTTAGGGGGGGCCTTCACCGGGGAGCTGTTTTTT
CASSLGGAFTGELFF
>.|TRBJ2-3|TRBV6-5|.
TGTGCCAGCAGTTACTTTGGATCTAGCACAGATACGCAGTATTTT
CASSYFGSSTDTQYF
>.|TRBJ2-6|TRBV28|.
TGTGCCACCCTACCCGGGGCGCTCGGTGGGGCCAACGTCCTGACTTTC
CATLPGALGGANVLTF
>TRBD1|TRBJ2-7|TRBV7-8|medium-sized
TGTGCCAGCAGCTCCAGGACAGGGATCGCCTACGAGCAGTACTTC
CASSSRTGIAYEQYF
>.|TRBJ2-5|TRBV7-2|.
TGTGCCAGCAGCTTAGAGGAGGATGAGACCCAGTACTTC
CASSLEEDETQYF
>.|TRBJ1-2|TRBV21-1|.
TGTGCCAGAAGAGGAGGGACTTTTCCTGGAGCTAACTATGGCTACACCTTC
CARRGGTFPGANYGYTF
>TRBD1|TRBJ2-7|TRBV6-5|medium-sized
TGTGCCAGCAACCACCGGGACAGGGAGTACGAGCAGTACTTC
CASNHRDREYEQYF
>.|TRBJ1-2|TRBV5-4|.
TGTGCCAGCAGCTTGGGTTACTCGGCTGGGGGCTACACCTTC
CASSLGYSAGGYTF
>TRBD2|TRBJ2-3|TRBV6-5|few
TGTGCCAGCAGTTTACTAGCGGGGGGATCAGATACGCAGTATTTT
CASSLLAGGSDTQYF
>TRBD1|TRBJ2-7|TRBV5-6|.
TGTGCCAGCAGCTTGCGGGACAGGGCCTACGAGCAGTACTTC
CASSLRDRAYEQYF
>TRBD2|TRBJ2-7|TRBV11-3|.
TGTGCCAGCAGCTTCGGGGACTACTCCTACGAGCAGTACTTC
CASSFGDYSYEQYF
>.|TRBJ2-3|TRBV11-3|.
TGTGCCAGCAGCGCCTCACAGGGTCAGTCCACAGATACGCAGTATTTT
CASSASQGQSTDTQYF
>.|TRBJ2-3|TRBV7-7|.
TGTGCTAGCAGCCCCCTCTGGACAGATACGCAGTATTTT
CASSPLWTDTQYF
>TRBD1|TRBJ2-7|TRBV6-6|.
TGTGCCAGCAGTTTGGGACAGGTCTACGAGCAGTACTTC
CASSLGQVYEQYF
>TRBD1|TRBJ1-2|TRBV29-1|.
TGCAGCGTGCCGGACAGGGCCATCTATGGCTACACCTTC
CSVPDRAIYGYTF
>.|TRBJ1-5|TRBV13|.
TGCGCCAGCAGCCACGATGAAACTCAGCCCCAGCATTTT
CASSHDETQPQHF
>.|TRBJ2-6|TRBV27|.
TGTGCCAGCAGTTTAGTACAGTCTGGGGCCAACGTCCTGACTTTC
CASSLVQSGANVLTF
>TRBD1|TRBJ2-7|TRBV19|.
TGTGCCAGTAGTGAGGGGGCGAGCTACGAGCAGTACTTC
CASSEGASYEQYF
>TRBD1|TRBJ2-7|TRBV7-1|.
TGTGCCAGCAGCTTAGACAGGGCCATCTCCTACGAGCAGTACTTC
CASSLDRAISYEQYF
>.|TRBJ2-7|TRBV2|.
TGTGCCAGCGGGGGACGGGTCTACGAGCAGTACTTC
CASGGRVYEQYF
>.|TRBJ1-1|TRBV4-2|.
TGTGCCAGCAGCATTACCGGGACATCGAACACTGAAGCTTTCTTT
CASSITGTSNTEAFF
>TRBD1|TRBJ1-2|TRBV27|.
TGTGCCAGCAGTCCCGGGACAGGTTATGGCTACACCTTC
CASSPGTGYGYTF
>.|TRBJ1-1|TRBV6-5|.
TGTGCCAGCAGTAGAGGGGGTTTCACTGAAGCTTTCTTT
CASSRGGFTEAFF
>TRBD1|TRBJ2-7|TRBV27|medium-sized
TGTGCCAGCAGTTTGGGAACCGGGACAGGGGGGTCCTACGAGCAGTACTTC
CASSLGTGTGGSYEQYF
>.|TRBJ1-1|TRBV27|.
TGTGCCAGCAGTTTATTGGAACGGTATGAAGCTTTCTTT
CASSLLERYEAFF
>.|TRBJ2-7|TRBV7-6|.
TGTGCCAGCAGCCTGACCGGACCCTCCTACGAGCAGTACTTC
CASSLTGPSYEQYF
>TRBD2|TRBJ2-7|TRBV4-1|.
TGCGCCAGCAGCCAAGGGCTAGCGGGCTACGAGCAGTACTTC
CASSQGLAGYEQYF
>.|TRBJ2-7|TRBV6-5|once
TGTGCCAGCAGTTATTACCGGGACAACTCCTACGAGCAGTACTTC
CASSYYRDNSYEQYF
>.|TRBJ1-5|TRBV7-6|.
TGTGCCAGCAGCTTAGAAGGTGGGCAACCCCAGCATTTT
CASSLEGGQPQHF
>.|TRBJ1-2|TRBV9|.
TGTGCCAGCGCGACAGCTAACTATGGCTACACCTTC
CASATANYGYTF
>TRBD1|TRBJ1-2|TRBV6-6|.
TGTGCCAGCAGCCCTTCCGGGACAGGAGGCGGCTACACCTTC
CASSPSGTGGGYTF
>.|TRBJ2-5|TRBV28|.
TGTGCCAGCAGCGAGGCCCCTGACACCAGCCAGTACTTC
CASSEAPDTSQYF
>.|TRBJ1-2|TRBV6-5|once
TGTGCCAGCAGTTACTCGTGGGGATATGGCTACACCTTC
CASSYSWGYGYTF
>.|TRBJ1-1|TRBV19|.
TGTGCCAGTAGGGCCCTGGGGGTGAACACTGAAGCTTTCTTT
CASRALGVNTEAFF
>TRBD2|TRBJ2-5|TRBV4-2|.
TGTGCCAGCAGCCCCTTTAGCGGGGGGGGAGAGACCCAGTACTTC
CASSPFSGGGETQYF
>.|TRBJ1-2|TRBV7-9|.
TGTGCCAGCAGGGGGGCAGGGGAACACTATGGCTACACCTTC
CASRGAGEHYGYTF
>TRBD1|TRBJ2-7|TRBV7-7|few
TGTGCTAGCAGCCCTGGGACAGGGGAAGGACGCGAGCAGTACTTC
CASSPGTGEGREQYF
>.|TRBJ1-2|TRBV5-4|.
TGTGCCAGCAGCTTGGGAGGGTCGGGCTACACCTTC
CASSLGGSGYTF
>.|TRBJ2-7|TRBV11-2|few
TGTGCCAGCAGCTTAGGTGCGGGGAGTTACGAGCAGTACTTC
CASSLGAGSYEQYF
>TRBD1|TRBJ1-5|TRBV5-5|few
TGTGCCAGCAGCTTAGCGCACAGGGGAGACCAGCCCCAGCATTTT
CASSLAHRGDQPQHF
>TRBD2|TRBJ2-7|TRBV6-1|.
TGTGCCAGCAGTGAAATGCGGGGGGGCCCCTACGAGCAGTACTTC
CASSEMRGGPYEQYF
>TRBD1|TRBJ2-5|TRBV13|.
TGTGCCAGCAGCCACCGTCGGGACAGCGAAGAGACCCAGTACTTC
CASSHRRDSEETQYF
>.|TRBJ2-5|TRBV6-6|few
TGTGCCAGCAGTTTAGAGGGAGAGACCCAGTACTTC
CASSLEGETQYF
>.|TRBJ1-1|TRBV7-7|.
TGTGCTAGCAGCCCCTACCAAGGGGGCACTGAAGCTTTCTTT
CASSPYQGGTEAFF
>TRBD2|TRBJ2-3|TRBV7-2|.
TGTGCCAGCAGCCCAATGGCCGGGGGGGCCCCAGATACGCAGTATTTT
CASSPMAGGAPDTQYF
>.|TRBJ2-3|TRBV9|.
TGTGCCAGCAGCCCCGGGGTAGCCTGGCGCACAGATACGCAGTATTTT
CASSPGVAWRTDTQYF
>.|TRBJ1-1|TRBV7-3|once
TGTGCCAGCAGCTTATTTCCAGGGTCGGACACTGAAGCTTTCTTT
CASSLFPGSDTEAFF
>.|TRBJ1-2|TRBV6-5|.
TGTGCCAGCAGTTATGCAGCTAACTATGGCTACACCTTC
CASSYAANYGYTF
>.|TRBJ1-1|TRBV25-1|.
TGTGCCAGCAGCCCTCAGGGGTCTGGCACTGAAGCTTTCTTT
CASSPQGSGTEAFF
>.|TRBJ2-3|TRBV7-9|.
TGTGCCAGCAGCTCCAAGCGGGCAGATACGCAGTATTTT
CASSSKRADTQYF
>.|TRBJ2-7|TRBV4-3|once
TGCGCCAGCAGCCAAGAGAGGGATGGTGAGCAGTACTTC
CASSQERDGEQYF
>.|TRBJ1-2|TRBV11-2|.
TGTGCCAGCACCAACCAAGAGGGATTCTATGGCTACACCTTC
CASTNQEGFYGYTF
>.|TRBJ1-2|TRBV11-3|few
TGTGCCAGCAGCTTCTTCTATGGCTACACCTTC
CASSFFYGYTF
>TRBD2|TRBJ2-7|TRBV28|.
TGTGCCAGCACTCACCTCAGCGGGGGTGGGGCATACGAGCAGTACTTC
CASTHLSGGGAYEQYF
>.|TRBJ2-2|TRBV19|.
TGTGCCAGTAGTTGGGGGAACACCGGGGAGCTGTTTTTT
CASSWGNTGELFF
>.|TRBJ2-1|TRBV6-1|.
TGTGCCTATAGGGAAGACTCCTACAATGAGCAGTTCTTC
CAYREDSYNEQFF
>.|TRBJ2-7|TRBV11-3|.
TGTGCCACAAGGGGAGGGGACAGGTACGAGCAGTACTTC
CATRGGDRYEQYF